One and the same sample provided the 2 T cell receptor beta chains below, sequenced in a study of OX40 agonist ivuxolimab in advanced cancers. Using immunoSEQ multiplex PCR, the repertoire was profiled, and TCRdb retains in-frame clones only, with some absent. The data hold tens of thousands of clones, with 75% to 90% observed a single time. Material: CD4+ or CD8+ T cells sorted from blood, obtained in a trial of the OX40 agonist ivuxolimab. Source of these receptors: an adult with an advanced solid tumor such as melanoma, head and neck, liver or kidney cancer.

This clone was seen a single time. This rearrangement joins TRBV5-4 to TRBJ1-2; 7 bases match TRBD1. Germline CDR1 is SGHNT and CDR2 is YYREEE (reference sequence). V lost 5 bases to trimming and J lost 6 bases; unmatched junction nucleotides: 16. The CDR3 sequence is 16 residues long. The CDR3 loop reads CASSRLGTVPLDGYTF. DNA of the CDR3: TGTGCCAGCAGTCGCCTGGGGACAGTCCCGTTGGATGGCTACACCTTC.

This chain uses TRBV28 with TRBJ2-7, with no clear D. The CDR3 contains 13 residues. Germline values: CDR1 MDHEN, CDR2 SYDVKM. Trimming left V 9 bases short and J 3 bases short, with 15 bases between. CDR3 in amino acids: CASSEGIHYEQYF. The DNA of the CDR3 is TGTGCCAGTTCGGAAGGGATCCACTACGAGCAGTACTTC.